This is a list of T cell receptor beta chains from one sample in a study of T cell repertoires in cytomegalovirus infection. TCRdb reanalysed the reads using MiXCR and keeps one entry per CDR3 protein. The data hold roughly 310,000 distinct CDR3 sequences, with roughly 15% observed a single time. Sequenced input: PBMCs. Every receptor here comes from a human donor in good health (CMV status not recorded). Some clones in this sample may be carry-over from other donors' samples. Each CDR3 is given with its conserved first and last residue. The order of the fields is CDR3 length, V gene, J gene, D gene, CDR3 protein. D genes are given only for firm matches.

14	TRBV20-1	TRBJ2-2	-	CSAVSSGHTGELFF
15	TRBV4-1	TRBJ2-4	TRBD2	CASSPAGGIKNIQYF
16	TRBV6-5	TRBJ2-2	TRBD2	CASSLLAGGDTGELFF
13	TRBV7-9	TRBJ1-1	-	CASSLVPGVEAFF
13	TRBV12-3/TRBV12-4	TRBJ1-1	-	CASSLYDQGEAFF
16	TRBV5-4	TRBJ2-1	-	CASSAPGALSYNEQFF
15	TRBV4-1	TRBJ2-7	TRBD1	CASSQPANRGAEQYF
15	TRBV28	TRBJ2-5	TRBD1	CASSPLGQEKETQYF
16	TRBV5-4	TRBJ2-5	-	CASSLGPGGGQETQYF
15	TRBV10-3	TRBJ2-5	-	CAISEPGTRVLAQYF
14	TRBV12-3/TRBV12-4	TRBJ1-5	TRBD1	CASSAQGAGQPQHF
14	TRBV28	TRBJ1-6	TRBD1	CASRRQGGASPLHF
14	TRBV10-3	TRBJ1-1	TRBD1	CAISDPMTGSEAFF
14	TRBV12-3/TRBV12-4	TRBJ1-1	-	CASSLLGGNTEAFF
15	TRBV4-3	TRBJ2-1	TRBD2	CASSQGLAVLGEQFF
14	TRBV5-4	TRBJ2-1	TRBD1	CASSSARGHDEQFF
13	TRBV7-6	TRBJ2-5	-	CASSLTEEETQYF
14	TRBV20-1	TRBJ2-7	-	CSAARGGASYEQYF
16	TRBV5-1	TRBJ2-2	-	CASSLRSGNFAGELFF
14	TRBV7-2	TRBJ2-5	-	CASSSQALGETQYF
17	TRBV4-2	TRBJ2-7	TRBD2	CASSQELGTTFSYEQYF
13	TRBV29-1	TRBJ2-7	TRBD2	CSVDKGLAGEQYF
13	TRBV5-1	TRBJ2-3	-	CASSLASPDTQYF
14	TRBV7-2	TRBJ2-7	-	CASSLVSHDYEQYF
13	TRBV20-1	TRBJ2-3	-	CSAGTELVDTQYF
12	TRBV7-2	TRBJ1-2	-	CASSPTGRGYTF
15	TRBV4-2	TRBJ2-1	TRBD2	CASSQDTGGYNEQFF
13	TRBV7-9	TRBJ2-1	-	CASSLATNNEQFF
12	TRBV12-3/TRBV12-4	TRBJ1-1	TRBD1	CASRQGAPEAIF
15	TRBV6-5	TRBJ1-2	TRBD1	CASSYRGQGDYGYTF
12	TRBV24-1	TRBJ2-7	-	CATSDFRGVGYF
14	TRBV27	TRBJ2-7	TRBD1	CASSGRDRGHEQYF
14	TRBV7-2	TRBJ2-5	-	CASSLSPTGETQYF
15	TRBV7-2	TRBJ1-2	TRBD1	CASSPNRGSNYGYTF
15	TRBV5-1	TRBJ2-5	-	CASSWGAGHQETQYF
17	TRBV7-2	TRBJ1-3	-	CASSQNPGPNSGNTIYF
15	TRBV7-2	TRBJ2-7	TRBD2	CASSLASGYSYEQYF
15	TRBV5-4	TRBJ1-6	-	CASSLNRALGSPLHF
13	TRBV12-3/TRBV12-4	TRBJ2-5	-	CASSAGGRETQYF
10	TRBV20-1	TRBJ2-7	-	CSANHYEQYF
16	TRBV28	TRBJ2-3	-	CASSSHEGGPTDTQYF